The T cell receptor (beta chain) described here comes from a study of blood T cell repertoires in COVID-19. Study context: The cDNA or gDNA used as material had been derived from T cells, B-cell-depleted T cells, or PBMCs.

In this sample, this clone turned up once. Trimming took off 7 bases at V and 2 bases at J, with 17 bases between the two ends. CDR3 length: 15 amino acids. Germline CDR1 is MDHEN and CDR2 is SYDVKM. Per the original data handling: Nucleated cell number was recorded as an estimate derived from reference gene primer amplification. The assay was immunoSEQ multiplex PCR, and TCRdb's table has in-frame clones only and misses some. Clone size and the V and J calls come from that table; the DNA yielded D and trimming. In the table there are about 120,000 clones, around 85% of which are singletons. The chain recombines TRBV28 with TRBJ1-1; TRBD1 is a possible D gene (5 bases). This receptor was identified in a man aged 65 to 85 who had recovered from COVID-19. Input material: peripheral blood. CDR3 in amino acids: CASTYNRGSNTEAFF. CDR3 in DNA: TGTGCCAGCACTTATAATCGGGGGTCCAACACTGAAGCTTTCTTT.